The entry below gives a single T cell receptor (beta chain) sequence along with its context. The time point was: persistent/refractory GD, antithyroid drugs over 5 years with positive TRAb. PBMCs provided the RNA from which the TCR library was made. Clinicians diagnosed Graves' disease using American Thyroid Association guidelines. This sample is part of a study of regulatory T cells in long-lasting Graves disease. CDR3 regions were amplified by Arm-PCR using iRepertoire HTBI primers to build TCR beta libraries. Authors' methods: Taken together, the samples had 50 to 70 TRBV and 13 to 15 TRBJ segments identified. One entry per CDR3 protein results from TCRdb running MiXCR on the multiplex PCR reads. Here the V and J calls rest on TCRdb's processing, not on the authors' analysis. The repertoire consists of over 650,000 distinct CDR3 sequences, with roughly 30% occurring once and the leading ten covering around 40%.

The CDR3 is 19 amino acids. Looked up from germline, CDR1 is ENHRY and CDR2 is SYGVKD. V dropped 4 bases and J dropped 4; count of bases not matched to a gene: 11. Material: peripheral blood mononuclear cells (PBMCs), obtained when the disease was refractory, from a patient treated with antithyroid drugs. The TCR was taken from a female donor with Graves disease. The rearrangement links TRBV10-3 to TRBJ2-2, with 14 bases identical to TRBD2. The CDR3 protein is CAISASGTSGSLSTGELFF. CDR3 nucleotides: TGTGCCATCAGTGCCTCCGGGACTAGCGGGAGTCTCAGCACCGGGGAGCTGTTTTTT.